The table lists the clone carrying this TCR beta chain with many counts. Its antigen is not known. These data are taken from a study of T-cell memory formation after mild COVID-19. Whole-study findings and limits: Pre-infection memory held some responding clones, suggesting pre-existing cross-reactive T cells responded.

CDR3 length: 15 amino acids. V gave up 3 bases and J gave up 2 bases, with 11 bases separating them. Per germline, CDR1 SEHNR and CDR2 FQNEAQ (reference sequence). TCRdb redid the calling of the 5' RACE reads with MiXCR, one entry per CDR3 protein. Among about 340,000 distinct CDR3 sequences listed, 13% to 15% were seen once. The TCR was taken from a man aged 18 to 29 who had mild COVID-19 (a few samples of this study predate the infection). Cell type and time point are not known. Sequencing was carried out using PBMCs or a T cell subset sorted from them (not recorded which). The chain has TRBV7-9 and TRBJ1-3; D is possibly TRBD1 (6 bases). CDR3 sequence (DNA): TGTGCCAGCAGCTTGATGGGGGCTACTGGAAACACCATATATTTT. This encodes CASSLMGATGNTIYF.